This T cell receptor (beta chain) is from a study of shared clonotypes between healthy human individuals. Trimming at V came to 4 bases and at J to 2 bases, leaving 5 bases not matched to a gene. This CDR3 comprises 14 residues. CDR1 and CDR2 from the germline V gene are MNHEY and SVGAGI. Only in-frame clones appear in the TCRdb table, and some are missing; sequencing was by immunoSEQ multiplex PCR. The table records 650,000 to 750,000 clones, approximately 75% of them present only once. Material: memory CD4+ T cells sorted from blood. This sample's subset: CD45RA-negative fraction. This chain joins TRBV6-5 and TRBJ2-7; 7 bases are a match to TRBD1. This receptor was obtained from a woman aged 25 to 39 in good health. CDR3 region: CASSFRDSTYEQYF. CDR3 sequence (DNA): TGTGCCAGCAGTTTCCGGGACAGCACCTACGAGCAGTACTTC.